Presented here are 10 T cell receptor beta chains from one specimen sequenced in a study of blood T cell repertoires in COVID-19. Profiling relied on immunoSEQ multiplex PCR, and the TCRdb table lists in-frame clones only, not all of them. The sample shows some 130,000 clones, approximately 90% of them seen only once. The specimen sequenced was peripheral blood. Every receptor here comes from a man in his sixties with COVID-19, enrolled during active disease.

The chain recombines TRBV19 with TRBJ1-2; 9 nucleotides align to TRBD1. Germline CDR1 reads LNHDA; CDR2 reads SQIVND (reference sequence). The CDR3 is made up of 14 amino acids. V was pared by 6 bases and J by 8 bases, with 10 bases of the junction left unmatched. In DNA, the CDR3 is TGTGCCAGTAGGGACGAACAGGGGGCAGGCGGCTACACCTTC. Its translation: CASRDEQGAGGYTF. Complete variable domain (other parts from reference TRBV19 and TRBJ1-2): DGGITQSPKYLFRKEGQNVTLSCEQNLNHDAMYWYRQDPGQGLRLIYYSQIVNDFQKGDIAEGYSVSREKKESFPLTVTSAQKNPTAFYLCASRDEQGAGGYTFGSGTRLTVV.

V gene TRBV24-1 combines with J gene TRBJ1-1; no definite D call. Germline CDR1 and CDR2: KGHDR and SFDVKD. The CDR3 has 12 amino acids. Between the trimmed V and J ends, which lost 4 bases and 3 bases, there was a span of 5 bases. The CDR3 loop reads CATSDPDTEAFF. DNA for the CDR3: TGTGCCACCAGTGACCCGGACACTGAAGCTTTCTTT.

The rearrangement links TRBV28 to TRBJ1-2; 10 bases are shared with TRBD1. The V gene's germline CDR1 is MDHEN and CDR2 SYDVKM. The CDR3 extends over 16 amino acids. V lost 4 bases, J lost 7 bases, and 12 bases stayed unmatched. The CDR3 spells CASSYRVTGGASGYTF. The DNA for the CDR3 is TGTGCCAGCAGTTACAGAGTGACAGGGGGCGCGAGTGGCTACACCTTC.

The chain links TRBV19 to TRBJ2-7, with 8 bases lining up with TRBD1. Germline lookup yields CDR1 LNHDA and CDR2 SQIVND (reference sequence). The CDR3 runs to 14 residues. The V gene end was trimmed by 6 bases and the J gene end by 3 bases; junction bases not matched to a gene: 7. DNA of the CDR3: TGTGCCAGTAGACCCGGGACAGGCCTCTACGAGCAGTACTTC. This sequence encodes CASRPGTGLYEQYF. Based on the CDR3 plus reference TRBV19 and TRBJ2-7, the full variable domain is DGGITQSPKYLFRKEGQNVTLSCEQNLNHDAMYWYRQDPGQGLRLIYYSQIVNDFQKGDIAEGYSVSREKKESFPLTVTSAQKNPTAFYLCASRPGTGLYEQYFGPGTRLTVT.

This CDR3 reads CATSRAGKGETQYF. CDR3 nucleotide sequence: TGTGCCACCAGCAGAGCCGGGAAAGGAGAGACCCAGTACTTC. V is TRBV15 and J is TRBJ2-5; D perhaps matches TRBD2 (5 bases). Germline assignment: CDR1 LNHNV and CDR2 YYDKDF (reference sequence). The CDR3 loop spans 14 amino acids. The V end was cut by 1 base, the J end by 4 bases, with 10 bases between.

The chain carries TRBV7-3 and TRBJ2-5, with 12 positions matching TRBD2. The V gene's germline CDR1 is SGHTA and CDR2 FQGTGA. V shed 5 bases and J 5 bases; nucleotides not matched to a gene: 3. The CDR3 is 14 residues long. The CDR3 coding sequence is TGTGCCAGCAGCCCAACTAGCGGGGGGGAGACCCAGTACTTC. Translated: CASSPTSGGETQYF. Filled out from reference TRBV7-3 and TRBJ2-5, the complete variable domain reads GAGVSQTPSNKVTEKGKYVELRCDPISGHTALYWYRQSLGQGPEFLIYFQGTGAADDSGLPNDRFFAVRPEGSVSTLKIQRTERGDSAVYLCASSPTSGGETQYFGPGTRLLVL.

The genes are TRBV28 and TRBJ1-6; D may be TRBD1 (5 bases). With 3 bases removed from V and 9 bases from J, the gap between germline ends came to 9 bases. Germline loops: CDR1 MDHEN, CDR2 SYDVKM. This CDR3 comprises 13 residues. CDR3 sequence: CASSLRQTSPLHF. CDR3 sequence (DNA): TGTGCCAGCAGTTTGCGACAGACTTCACCCCTCCACTTT.

The chain employs TRBV6-5 and TRBJ2-1; possible D gene TRBD1, 5 bases. CDR3 size: 13 residues. Trimming cost V 7 bases and J 6 bases, with 13 bases left between them. In germline, CDR1 is MNHEY, CDR2 SVGAGI. The CDR3 sequence is CASITPTGNEQFF. The DNA of the CDR3 is TGTGCCAGCATTACCCCTACAGGCAATGAGCAGTTCTTC.

The chain links TRBV6-2 or TRBV6-3 to TRBJ2-7; D unresolved. V was pared by 0 bases and J by 7 bases, with 10 bases between. CDR3 size: 13 residues. Germline V gene sequence: CDR1 MNHEY, CDR2 SVGEGT. The CDR3 sequence: CASSYSSVGEQYF. CDR3 nucleotide sequence: TGTGCCAGCAGTTACTCAAGCGTGGGTGAGCAGTACTTC.

With regard to this clone: This specimen includes other DNA sequences encoding the same CDR3. The V gene is TRBV11-2, the J gene TRBJ1-4; TRBD1 matches at 9 bases. This CDR3 is 15 amino acids long. The germline V gene encodes CDR1 SGHAT and CDR2 FQNNGV. V trimming: 1 base; J trimming: 4 bases; junction bases outside the gene matches: 1. The CDR3 DNA is TGTGCCAGCAGCTTAGGGGGACAGGGTAATGAAAAACTGTTTTTT. It yields the protein CASSLGGQGNEKLFF.